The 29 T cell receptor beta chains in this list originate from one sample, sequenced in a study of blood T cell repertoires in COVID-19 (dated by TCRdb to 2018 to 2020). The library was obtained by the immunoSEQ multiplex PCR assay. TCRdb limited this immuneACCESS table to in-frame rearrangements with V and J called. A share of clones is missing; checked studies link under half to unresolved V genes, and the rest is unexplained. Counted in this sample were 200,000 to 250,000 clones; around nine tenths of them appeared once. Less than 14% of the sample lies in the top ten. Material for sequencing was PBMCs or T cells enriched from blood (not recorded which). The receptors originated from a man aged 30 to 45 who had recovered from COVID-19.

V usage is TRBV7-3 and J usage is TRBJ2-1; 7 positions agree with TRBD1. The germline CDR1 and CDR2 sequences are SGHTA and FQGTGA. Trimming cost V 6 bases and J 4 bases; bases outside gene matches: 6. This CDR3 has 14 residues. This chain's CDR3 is CASSSGQNYNEQFF. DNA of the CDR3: TGTGCCAGCAGTTCGGGACAGAATTACAATGAGCAGTTCTTC.

In DNA, the CDR3 is TGTGCCATCAGTGAGGGGCCCAACTACGAGCAGTACTTC. Translation: CAISEGPNYEQYF. The V and J genes are TRBV10-3 and TRBJ2-7, with unresolved D. Germline CDR1 is ENHRY and CDR2 is SYGVKD. The length of the CDR3 is 13 residues. Trimming cost V 2 bases and J 3 bases, with 8 bases left between them.

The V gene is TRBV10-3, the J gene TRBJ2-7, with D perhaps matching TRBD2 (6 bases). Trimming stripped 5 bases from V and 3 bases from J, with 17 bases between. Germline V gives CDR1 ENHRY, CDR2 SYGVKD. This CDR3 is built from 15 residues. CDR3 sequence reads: CAISRLRDSSYEQYF. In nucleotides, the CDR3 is TGTGCCATCAGTAGACTCCGGGACTCAAGCTACGAGCAGTACTTC.

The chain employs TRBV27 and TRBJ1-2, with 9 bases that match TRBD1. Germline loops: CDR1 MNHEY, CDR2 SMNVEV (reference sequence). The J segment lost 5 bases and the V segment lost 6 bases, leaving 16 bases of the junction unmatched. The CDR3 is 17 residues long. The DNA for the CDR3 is TGTGCCAGCAGCCCGATGGGACAGGGAGCCCTCCTTTATGGCTACACCTTC. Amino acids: CASSPMGQGALLYGYTF.

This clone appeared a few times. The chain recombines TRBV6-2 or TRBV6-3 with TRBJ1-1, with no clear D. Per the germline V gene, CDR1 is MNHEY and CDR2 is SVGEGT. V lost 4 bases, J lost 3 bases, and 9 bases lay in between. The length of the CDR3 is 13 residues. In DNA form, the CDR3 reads TGTGCCAGCAGTTTGCAGATATACACTGAAGCTTTCTTT. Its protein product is CASSLQIYTEAFF.

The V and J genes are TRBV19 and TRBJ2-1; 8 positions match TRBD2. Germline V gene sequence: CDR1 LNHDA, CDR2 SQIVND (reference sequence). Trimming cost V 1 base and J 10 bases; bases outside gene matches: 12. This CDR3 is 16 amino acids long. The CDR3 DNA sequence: TGTGCCAGTAGTATAGTGTCGGGGGGGGCGGCGAGGGAGCAGTTCTTC. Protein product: CASSIVSGGAAREQFF.

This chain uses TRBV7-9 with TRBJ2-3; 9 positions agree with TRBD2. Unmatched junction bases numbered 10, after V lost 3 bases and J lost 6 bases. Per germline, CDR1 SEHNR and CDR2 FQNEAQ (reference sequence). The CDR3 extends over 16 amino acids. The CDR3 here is CASSFPAGGTRDTQYF. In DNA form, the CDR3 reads TGTGCCAGCAGCTTTCCAGCGGGGGGCACTCGGGATACGCAGTATTTT.

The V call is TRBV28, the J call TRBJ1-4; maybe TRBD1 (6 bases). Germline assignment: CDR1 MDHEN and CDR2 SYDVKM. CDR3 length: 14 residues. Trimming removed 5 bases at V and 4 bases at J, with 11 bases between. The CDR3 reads CASSTPDSNEKLFF. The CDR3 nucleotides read TGTGCCAGCAGTACCCCGGACAGTAATGAAAAACTGTTTTTT.

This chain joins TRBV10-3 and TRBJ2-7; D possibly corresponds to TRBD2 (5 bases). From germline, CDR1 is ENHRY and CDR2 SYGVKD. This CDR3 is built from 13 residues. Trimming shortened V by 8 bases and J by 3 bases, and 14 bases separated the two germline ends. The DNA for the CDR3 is TGTGCCATCGGGTCTAGCAACTTCTACGAGCAGTACTTC. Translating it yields CAIGSSNFYEQYF.

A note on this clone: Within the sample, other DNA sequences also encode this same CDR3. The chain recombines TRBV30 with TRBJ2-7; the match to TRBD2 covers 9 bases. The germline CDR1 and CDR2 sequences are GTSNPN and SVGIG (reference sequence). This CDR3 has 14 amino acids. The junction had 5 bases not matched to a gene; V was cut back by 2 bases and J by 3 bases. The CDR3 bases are TGTGCCTGGAGTCGCGGGGGGGGGAGCTACGAGCAGTACTTC. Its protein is CAWSRGGGSYEQYF.

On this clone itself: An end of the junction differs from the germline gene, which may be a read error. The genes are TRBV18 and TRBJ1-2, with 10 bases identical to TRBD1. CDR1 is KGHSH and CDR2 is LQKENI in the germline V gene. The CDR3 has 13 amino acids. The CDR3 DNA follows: TGTGCCAGCTCAGTAACAAACCGGGACAGGGGCGCCTTC. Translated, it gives CASSVTNRDRGAF.

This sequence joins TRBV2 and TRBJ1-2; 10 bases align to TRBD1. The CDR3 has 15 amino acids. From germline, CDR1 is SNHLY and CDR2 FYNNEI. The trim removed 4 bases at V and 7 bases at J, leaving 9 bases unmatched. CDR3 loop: CASSAPDRGLRGYTF. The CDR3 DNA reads TGTGCCAGCAGTGCCCCCGACAGGGGGCTTCGTGGCTACACCTTC.

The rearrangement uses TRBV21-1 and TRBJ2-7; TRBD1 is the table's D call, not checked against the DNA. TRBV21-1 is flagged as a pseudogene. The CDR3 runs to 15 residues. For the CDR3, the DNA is TGTGCCAGCAGCCACCGGGACAGGGATTCAGGCGAGCAGTACTTC. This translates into CASSHRDRDSGEQYF.

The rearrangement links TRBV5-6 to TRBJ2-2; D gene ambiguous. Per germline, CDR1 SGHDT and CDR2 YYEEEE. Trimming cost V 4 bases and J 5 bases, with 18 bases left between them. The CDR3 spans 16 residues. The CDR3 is CASSHPTYSSTGELFF. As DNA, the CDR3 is TGTGCCAGCAGCCACCCAACATACAGTTCTACCGGGGAGCTGTTTTTT.

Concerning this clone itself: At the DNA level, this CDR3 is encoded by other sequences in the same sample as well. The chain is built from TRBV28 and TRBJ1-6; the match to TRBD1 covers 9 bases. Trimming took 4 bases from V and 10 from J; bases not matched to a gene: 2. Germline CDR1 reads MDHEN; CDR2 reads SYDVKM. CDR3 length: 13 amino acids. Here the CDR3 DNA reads TGTGCCAGCAGTTCGGGACAGGGCTCACCCCTCCACTTT. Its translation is CASSSGQGSPLHF.

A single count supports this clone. DNA of the CDR3: TGTGCCACCGCTAGCGGGGGGAGGGAGTACCAAGAGACCCAGTACTTC. This encodes CATASGGREYQETQYF. The V and J genes are TRBV28 and TRBJ2-5, with 11 bases identical to TRBD2. With 10 bases clipped from V and 0 bases from J, the junction kept 10 bases outside the gene matches. CDR1 is MDHEN and CDR2 is SYDVKM in the germline V gene. CDR3 length: 16 amino acids.

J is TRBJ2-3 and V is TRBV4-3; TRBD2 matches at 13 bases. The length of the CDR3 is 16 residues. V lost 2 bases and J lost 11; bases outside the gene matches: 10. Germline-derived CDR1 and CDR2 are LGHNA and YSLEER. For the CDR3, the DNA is TGCGCCAGCAGCCAAACACTAGCGGGGGGGCAGGTTCGGCAGTATTTT. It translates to CASSQTLAGGQVRQYF.

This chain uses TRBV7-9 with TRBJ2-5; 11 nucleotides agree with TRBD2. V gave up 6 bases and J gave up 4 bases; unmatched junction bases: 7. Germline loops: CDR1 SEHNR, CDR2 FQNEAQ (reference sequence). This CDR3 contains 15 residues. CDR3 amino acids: CASSSWTSGRETQYF. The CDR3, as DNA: TGTGCCAGCAGTTCCTGGACTAGCGGGCGAGAGACCCAGTACTTC.

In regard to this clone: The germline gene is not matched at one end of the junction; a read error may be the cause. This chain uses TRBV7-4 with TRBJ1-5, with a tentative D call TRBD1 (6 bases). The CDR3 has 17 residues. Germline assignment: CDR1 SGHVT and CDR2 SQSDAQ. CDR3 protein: CPSTAGYGGGSNQPQHF. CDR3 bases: TGTCCCAGCACCGCCGGATACGGGGGGGGCAGCAATCAGCCCCAGCATTTT.

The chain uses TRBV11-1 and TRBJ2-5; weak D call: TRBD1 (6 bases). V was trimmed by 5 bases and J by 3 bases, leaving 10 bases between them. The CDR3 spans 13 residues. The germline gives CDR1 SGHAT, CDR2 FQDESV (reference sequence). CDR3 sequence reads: CASSPRGEETQYF. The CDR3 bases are TGTGCCAGCAGCCCCAGGGGAGAAGAGACCCAGTACTTC.

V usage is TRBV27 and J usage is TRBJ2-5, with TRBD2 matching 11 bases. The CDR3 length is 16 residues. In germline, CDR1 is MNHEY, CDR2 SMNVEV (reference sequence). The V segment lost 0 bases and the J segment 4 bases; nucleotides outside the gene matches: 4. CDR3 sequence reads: CASSLSLAGGGETQYF. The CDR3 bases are TGTGCCAGCAGTTTATCTCTAGCGGGGGGCGGAGAGACCCAGTACTTC.

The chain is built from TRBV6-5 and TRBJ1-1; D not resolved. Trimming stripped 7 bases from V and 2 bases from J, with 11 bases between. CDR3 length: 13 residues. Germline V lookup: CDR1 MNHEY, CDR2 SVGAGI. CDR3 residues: CASNVVRNTEAFF. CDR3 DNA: TGTGCCAGCAACGTGGTCAGAAACACTGAAGCTTTCTTT.

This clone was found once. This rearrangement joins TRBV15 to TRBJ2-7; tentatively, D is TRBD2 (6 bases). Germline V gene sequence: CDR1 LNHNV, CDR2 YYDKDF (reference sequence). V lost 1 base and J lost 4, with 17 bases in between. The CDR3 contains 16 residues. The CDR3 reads CATSRGTGVLLYEQYF. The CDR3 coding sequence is TGTGCCACCAGCAGAGGTACGGGGGTTCTTCTTTACGAGCAGTACTTC.

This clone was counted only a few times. The CDR3 coding sequence is TGTGCCAGCAGCTTAAGCGGGGGGCCCCTCTCCTACAATGAGCAGTTCTTC. Protein: CASSLSGGPLSYNEQFF. V usage is TRBV7-3 and J usage is TRBJ2-1; 8 nucleotides match TRBD2. The CDR3 extends over 17 amino acids. From germline, CDR1 is SGHTA and CDR2 FQGTGA. With 1 base clipped from V and 0 bases from J, the junction kept 5 bases outside the gene matches.

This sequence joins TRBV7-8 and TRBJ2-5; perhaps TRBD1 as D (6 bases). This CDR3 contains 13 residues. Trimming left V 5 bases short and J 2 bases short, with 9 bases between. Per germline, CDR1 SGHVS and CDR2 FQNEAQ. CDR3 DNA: TGTGCCAGCAGCGGGCAGGGGCAAGAGACCCAGTACTTC. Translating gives CASSGQGQETQYF.

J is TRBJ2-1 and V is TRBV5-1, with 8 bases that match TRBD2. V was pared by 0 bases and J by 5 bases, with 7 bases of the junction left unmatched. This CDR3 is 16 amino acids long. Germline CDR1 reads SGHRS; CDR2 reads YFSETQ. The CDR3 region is CASSLVQAGVNNEQFF. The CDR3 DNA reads TGCGCCAGCAGCTTGGTTCAAGCGGGAGTGAACAATGAGCAGTTCTTC.

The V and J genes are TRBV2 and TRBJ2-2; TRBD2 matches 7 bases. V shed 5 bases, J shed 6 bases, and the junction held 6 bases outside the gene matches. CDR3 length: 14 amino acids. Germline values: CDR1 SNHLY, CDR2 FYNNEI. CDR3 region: CASSSGITAGELFF. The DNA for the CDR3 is TGTGCCAGCAGTAGCGGGATCACTGCCGGGGAGCTGTTTTTT. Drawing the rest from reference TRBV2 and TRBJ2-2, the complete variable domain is EPEVTQTPSHQVTQMGQEVILRCVPISNHLYFYWYRQILGQKVEFLVSFYNNEISEKSEIFDDQFSVERPDGSNFTLKIRSTKLEDSAMYFCASSSGITAGELFFGEGSRLTVL.

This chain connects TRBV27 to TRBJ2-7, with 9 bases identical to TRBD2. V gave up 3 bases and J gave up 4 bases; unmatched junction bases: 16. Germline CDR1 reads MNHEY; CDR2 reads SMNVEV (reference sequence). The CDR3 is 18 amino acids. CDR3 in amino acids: CASSLVRSSSGEGYEQYF. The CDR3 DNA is TGTGCCAGCAGTTTGGTTAGAAGTTCTAGCGGGGAAGGATACGAGCAGTACTTC.

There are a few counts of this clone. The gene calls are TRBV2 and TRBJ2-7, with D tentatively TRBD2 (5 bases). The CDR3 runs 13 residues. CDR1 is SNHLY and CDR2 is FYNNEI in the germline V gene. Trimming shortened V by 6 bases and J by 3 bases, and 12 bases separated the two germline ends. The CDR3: CASRDSTDYEQYF. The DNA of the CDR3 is TGTGCCAGCAGGGACTCAACGGACTACGAGCAGTACTTC.